The 5 T cell receptor beta chains below all came from one sample that was sequenced in a study of chemoradiotherapy in HPV16-positive cancers. TCRdb's copy holds only in-frame clones and misses some; the assay was immunoSEQ multiplex PCR. Among some 24,000 clones listed, approximately 94% were seen once. Collection of the sample occurred from a patient who underwent chemoradiotherapy. Receptors originate from a human donor with HPV-associated anogenital cancer.

V gene TRBV7-3 combines with J gene TRBJ1-1; weak D call: TRBD1 (6 bases). Germline V lookup: CDR1 SGHTA, CDR2 FQGTGA. This CDR3 region has 15 residues. V was pared by 6 bases and J by 0 bases, with 14 bases between. The chain's CDR3 is CASSLGGLMNTEAFF. The CDR3 DNA sequence: TGTGCCAGCAGTTTAGGGGGGCTCATGAACACTGAAGCTTTCTTT.

V usage is TRBV7-8 and J usage is TRBJ2-7, with D possibly TRBD1 on 5 matching bases. Germline CDR1 reads SGHVS; CDR2 reads FQNEAQ. V shed 1 base and J shed 5 bases, with 9 bases lying between them. This CDR3 is 13 amino acids long. For the CDR3, the DNA is TGTGCCAGCAGCTTAGACAGGTCCGACGAGCAGTACTTC. Protein product: CASSLDRSDEQYF.

The chain has TRBV5-1 and TRBJ1-4; D may be TRBD1 (5 bases). This CDR3 contains 13 residues. V was cut by 4 bases and J by 4 bases, with 8 bases left in between. The germline CDR1 and CDR2 sequences are SGHRS and YFSETQ. The CDR3 DNA is TGCGCCAGCAGCGTACAGGTTAATGAAAAACTGTTTTTT. As protein: CASSVQVNEKLFF. Full variable domain (outside the CDR3, taken from reference TRBV5-1 and TRBJ1-4): KAGVTQTPRYLIKTRGQQVTLSCSPISGHRSVSWYQQTPGQGLQFLFEYFSETQRNKGNFPGRFSGRQFSNSRSEMNVSTLELGDSALYLCASSVQVNEKLFFGSGTQLSVL.

The chain links TRBV7-8 to TRBJ1-1; D unclear. V was shortened by 1 base and J by 4 bases, with 10 bases between the two germline ends. The length of the CDR3 is 14 residues. Germline values: CDR1 SGHVS, CDR2 FQNEAQ. The CDR3 region has the DNA TGTGCCAGCAGCTTAGGGGGTTCTGGCACTGAAGCTTTCTTT. Encoded protein: CASSLGGSGTEAFF.

This chain joins TRBV11-2 and TRBJ2-5, with no clear D. The germline CDR1 and CDR2 sequences are SGHAT and FQNNGV. The V gene lost 2 bases and the J gene lost 1 base, with 5 bases spanning the gap. This CDR3 comprises 13 residues. CDR3 sequence reads: CASSLSPQETQYF. CDR3 DNA sequence: TGTGCCAGCAGCTTATCCCCCCAAGAGACCCAGTACTTC.